Each of the 11 T cell receptor beta chains below was sequenced from the same sample in a study of immune evolution from preneoplasia to lung adenocarcinoma. Profiling relied on immunoSEQ multiplex PCR, and the TCRdb table lists in-frame clones only, not all of them. This table holds 2,000 to 2,500 clones, more than 70% found once. Source material: FFPE minimally invasive lung adenocarcinoma tissue. All receptors derive from a person aged 55-79 years with lung adenocarcinoma.

The CDR3 is CASSLEGQGNQPQHF. The CDR3 DNA reads as TGCGCCAGCAGCTTGGAGGGACAGGGCAATCAGCCCCAGCATTTT. The chain recombines TRBV5-1 with TRBJ1-5, with TRBD1 matching 8 bases. Germline loops: CDR1 SGHRS, CDR2 YFSETQ. CDR3 size: 15 residues. Trimming cost V 0 bases and J 2 bases; bases outside gene matches: 1.

The chain couples TRBV7-6 to TRBJ2-5, with 9 nucleotides matching TRBD1. Germline CDR1 is SGHVS and CDR2 is FNYEAQ. Unmatched junction bases numbered 5, after V lost 5 bases and J lost 7 bases. The CDR3 consists of 13 residues. The CDR3 is CASSPETGGTQYF. The DNA of the CDR3 is TGTGCCAGCAGCCCGGAGACAGGGGGGACCCAGTACTTC.

This sequence joins TRBV7-9 and TRBJ1-2; D is undetermined. The CDR3 covers 15 residues. The germline V gene encodes CDR1 SEHNR and CDR2 FQNEAQ (reference sequence). V shed 5 bases and J shed 0 bases, with 13 bases lying between them. CDR3 loop: CASSPTAAANYGYTF. The CDR3 DNA reads as TGTGCCAGCAGCCCTACGGCGGCTGCTAACTATGGCTACACCTTC.

The gene calls are TRBV27 and TRBJ1-3; D remains unclear. This CDR3 region has 13 residues. With 4 bases removed from V and 0 bases from J, the gap between germline ends came to 4 bases. Looked up from germline, CDR1 is MNHEY and CDR2 is SMNVEV (reference sequence). CDR3 loop: CASSSRSGNTIYF. The CDR3 nucleotides are TGTGCCAGCAGTTCCCGCTCTGGAAACACCATATATTTT.

V and J are TRBV6-1 and TRBJ1-1, with D perhaps matching TRBD1 (6 bases). The V end was cut by 5 bases, the J end by 8 bases, with 15 bases between. Germline V gene sequence: CDR1 MNHNS, CDR2 SASEGT. This CDR3 region has 13 residues. CDR3 nucleotides: TGTGCCAGCAGTAAAGAGCAGACAGGAGAAGCTTTCTTT. This codes for CASSKEQTGEAFF.

Here the CDR3 DNA reads TGTGCCAGCAGTTTTGACAGCTACGAGCAGTACTTC. Protein: CASSFDSYEQYF. V gene TRBV28 combines with J gene TRBJ2-7, with a weak D call TRBD1 (5 bases). Deletions cut 3 bases from V and 3 bases from J, with 6 bases between. Germline assignment: CDR1 MDHEN and CDR2 SYDVKM. The CDR3 covers 12 residues.

A remark on this clone: Different DNA sequences within this sample yield the same CDR3. This rearrangement joins TRBV6-1 to TRBJ2-7; the D call may be TRBD1 or TRBD2 (5 bases each). Germline loops: CDR1 MNHNS, CDR2 SASEGT. Trimming left V 1 base short and J 8 bases short, with 12 bases between. The CDR3 contains 13 residues. The CDR3 region has the DNA TGTGCCAGCAGTGAAGAGGGGACCGGGAAGCAGTACTTC. Protein product: CASSEEGTGKQYF.

The chain combines TRBV11-3 with TRBJ2-2; 13 bases are a match to TRBD2. CDR3 length equals 15 residues. Germline loops: CDR1 SGHNT, CDR2 YENEEA. V lost 8 bases, J lost 3 bases, and 3 bases stayed unmatched. CDR3 amino acids: CASGGLAGHTGELFF. The CDR3 DNA reads as TGTGCCAGCGGGGGACTAGCGGGGCACACCGGGGAGCTGTTTTTT.

This chain links TRBV19 with TRBJ2-2; D is undetermined. The CDR3 totals 14 residues. CDR1 LNHDA and CDR2 SQIVND come from the germline V gene (reference sequence). V was cut by 6 bases and J by 6 bases, with 14 bases left in between. This chain's CDR3 is CASSNFLTAGELFF. The CDR3, as DNA: TGTGCCAGTAGCAACTTTCTTACGGCCGGGGAGCTGTTTTTT. Drawing the rest from reference TRBV19 and TRBJ2-2, the complete variable domain is DGGITQSPKYLFRKEGQNVTLSCEQNLNHDAMYWYRQDPGQGLRLIYYSQIVNDFQKGDIAEGYSVSREKKESFPLTVTSAQKNPTAFYLCASSNFLTAGELFFGEGSRLTVL.

This clone has more than one count but fewer than ten. J is TRBJ2-6 and V is TRBV28; 8 nucleotides match TRBD1. With V trimmed by 5 bases and J by 0 bases, 9 bases remained unmatched. CDR3 length equals 18 residues. Germline CDR1 and CDR2: MDHEN and SYDVKM. The CDR3 sequence: CASSLSRGRGSGANVLTF. The CDR3 DNA follows: TGTGCCAGCAGTCTGTCCAGGGGGCGCGGCTCTGGGGCCAACGTCCTGACTTTC.

This chain connects TRBV10-3 to TRBJ1-3, with 7 bases lining up with TRBD1. Germline lookup yields CDR1 ENHRY and CDR2 SYGVKD. This CDR3 spans 13 amino acids. V trimming: 6 bases; J trimming: 3 bases; junction bases outside the gene matches: 2. The chain's CDR3 is CAISGTDGNTIYF. The DNA of the CDR3 is TGTGCCATCAGCGGGACAGATGGAAACACCATATATTTT.